This T cell receptor beta chain was captured by sequencing in a study of vaccination and CD4 T cells after COVID-19. General observations from the study: Among convalescent patients, a median approximately 90% of reactive clones emerged only after vaccination.

TCRdb fed the PCR reads into MiXCR, producing one record per CDR3 protein. The sample contains fewer than 20,000 distinct CDR3 sequences, around 63% of which appear only once. V was clipped by 6 bases and J by 7 bases; unmatched bases: 11. This CDR3 is 16 amino acids long. Germline lookup yields CDR1 DFQATT and CDR2 SNEGSKA (reference sequence). Regarding this clonotype: Antigen specificity is unknown.

This TCR derives from a human donor who had recovered from COVID-19. Material: CD4+ T cells from blood, obtained after SARS-CoV-2 vaccination. The V call is TRBV20-1, the J call TRBJ2-2; 13 nucleotides align to TRBD2. CDR3 bases: TGCAGTGCCCCTGGGACTAGCGGGAAGGCAATCGGGGAGCTGTTTTTT. Amino acid sequence: CSAPGTSGKAIGELFF.